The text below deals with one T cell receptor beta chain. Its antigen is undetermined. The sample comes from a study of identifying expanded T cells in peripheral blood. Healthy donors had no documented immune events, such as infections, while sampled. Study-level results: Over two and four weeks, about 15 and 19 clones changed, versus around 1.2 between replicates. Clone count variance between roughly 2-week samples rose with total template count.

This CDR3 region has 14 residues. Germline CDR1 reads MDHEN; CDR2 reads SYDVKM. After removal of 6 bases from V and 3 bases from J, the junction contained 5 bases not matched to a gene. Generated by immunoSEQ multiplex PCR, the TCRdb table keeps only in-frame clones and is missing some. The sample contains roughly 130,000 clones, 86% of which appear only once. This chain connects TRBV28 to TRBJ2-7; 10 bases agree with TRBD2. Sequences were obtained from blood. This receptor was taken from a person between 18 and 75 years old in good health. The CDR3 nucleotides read TGTGCCAGCAGGGGGAGCGGGAGGGGCTACGAGCAGTACTTC. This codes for CASRGSGRGYEQYF.